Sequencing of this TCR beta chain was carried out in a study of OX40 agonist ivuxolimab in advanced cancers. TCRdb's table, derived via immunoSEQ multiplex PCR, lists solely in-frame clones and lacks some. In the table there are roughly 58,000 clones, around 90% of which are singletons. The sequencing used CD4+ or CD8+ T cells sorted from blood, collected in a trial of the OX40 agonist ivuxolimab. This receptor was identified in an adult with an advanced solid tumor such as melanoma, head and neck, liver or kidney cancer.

The CDR3 DNA sequence: TGTGCCAGCAGCTGGCGCAGGGATAACAATGAGCAGTTCTTC. Its protein product is CASSWRRDNNEQFF. The rearrangement uses TRBV5-4 and TRBJ2-1, with a possible D match to TRBD1 (5 bases). The V end lost 3 bases, the J end lost 5 bases, and 12 bases lay between the germline ends. Germline-derived CDR1 and CDR2 are SGHNT and YYREEE (reference sequence). This CDR3 comprises 14 residues.